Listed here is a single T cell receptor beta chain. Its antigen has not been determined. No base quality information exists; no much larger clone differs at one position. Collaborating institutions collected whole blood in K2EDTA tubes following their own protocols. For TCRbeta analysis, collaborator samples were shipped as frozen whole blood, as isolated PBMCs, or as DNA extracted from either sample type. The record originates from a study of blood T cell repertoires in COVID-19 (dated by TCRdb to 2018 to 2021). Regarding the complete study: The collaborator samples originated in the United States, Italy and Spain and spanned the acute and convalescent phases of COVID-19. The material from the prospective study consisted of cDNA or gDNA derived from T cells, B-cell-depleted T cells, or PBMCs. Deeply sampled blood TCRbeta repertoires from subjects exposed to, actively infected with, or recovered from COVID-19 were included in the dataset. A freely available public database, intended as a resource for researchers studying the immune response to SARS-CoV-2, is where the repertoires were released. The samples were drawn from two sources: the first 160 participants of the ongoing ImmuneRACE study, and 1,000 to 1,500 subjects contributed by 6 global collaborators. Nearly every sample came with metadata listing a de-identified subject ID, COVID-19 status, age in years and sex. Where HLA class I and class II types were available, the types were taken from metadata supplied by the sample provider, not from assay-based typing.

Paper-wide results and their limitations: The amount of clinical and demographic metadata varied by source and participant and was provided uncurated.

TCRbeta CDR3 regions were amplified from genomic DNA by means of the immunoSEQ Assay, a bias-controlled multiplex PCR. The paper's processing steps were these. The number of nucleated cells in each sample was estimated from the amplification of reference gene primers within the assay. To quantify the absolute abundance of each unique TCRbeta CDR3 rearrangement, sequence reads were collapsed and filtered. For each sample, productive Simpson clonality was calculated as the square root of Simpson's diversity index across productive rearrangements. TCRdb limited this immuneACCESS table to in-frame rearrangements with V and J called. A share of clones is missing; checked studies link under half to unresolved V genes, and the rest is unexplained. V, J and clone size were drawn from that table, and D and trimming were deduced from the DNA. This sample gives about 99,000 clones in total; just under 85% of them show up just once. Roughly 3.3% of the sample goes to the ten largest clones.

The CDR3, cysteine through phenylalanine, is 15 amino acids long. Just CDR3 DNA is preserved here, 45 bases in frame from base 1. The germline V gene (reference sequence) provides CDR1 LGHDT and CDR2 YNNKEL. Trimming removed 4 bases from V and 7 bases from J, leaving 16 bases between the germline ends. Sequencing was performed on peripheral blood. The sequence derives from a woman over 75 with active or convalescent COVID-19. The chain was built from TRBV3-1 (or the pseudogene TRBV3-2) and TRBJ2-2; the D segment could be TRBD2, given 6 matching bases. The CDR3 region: CASSPGTATGGELFF. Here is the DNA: TGTGCCAGCAGCCCTGGGACTGCCACTGGCGGGGAGCTGTTTTTT.